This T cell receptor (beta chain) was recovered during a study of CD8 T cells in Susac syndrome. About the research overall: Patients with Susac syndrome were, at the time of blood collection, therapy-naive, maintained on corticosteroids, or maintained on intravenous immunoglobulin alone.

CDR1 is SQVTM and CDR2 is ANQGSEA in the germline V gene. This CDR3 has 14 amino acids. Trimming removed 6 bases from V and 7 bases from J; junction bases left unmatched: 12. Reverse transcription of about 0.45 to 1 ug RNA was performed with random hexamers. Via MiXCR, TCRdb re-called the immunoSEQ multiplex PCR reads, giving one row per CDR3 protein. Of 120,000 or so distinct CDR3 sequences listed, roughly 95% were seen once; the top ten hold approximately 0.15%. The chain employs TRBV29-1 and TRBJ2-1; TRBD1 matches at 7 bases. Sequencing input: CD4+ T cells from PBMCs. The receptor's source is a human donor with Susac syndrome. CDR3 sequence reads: CSVDPGQKRNEQFF. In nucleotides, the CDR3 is TGCAGCGTAGATCCGGGACAGAAACGGAATGAGCAGTTCTTC.